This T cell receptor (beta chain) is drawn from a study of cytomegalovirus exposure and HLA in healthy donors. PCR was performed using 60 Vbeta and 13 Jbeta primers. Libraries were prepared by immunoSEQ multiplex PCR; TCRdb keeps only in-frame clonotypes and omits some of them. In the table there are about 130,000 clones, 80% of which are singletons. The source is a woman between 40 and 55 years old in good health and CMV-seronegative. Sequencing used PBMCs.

CDR3 DNA sequence: TGCGCCAGCAGCTGGACAGGCCTACCGGGACCTCAGTATTTT. Encoded protein: CASSWTGLPGPQYF. The V call is TRBV5-1, the J call TRBJ2-3; TRBD1 aligns across 7 bases. The germline CDR1 and CDR2 sequences are SGHRS and YFSETQ. Trimming took 3 bases from V and 12 from J; bases not matched to a gene: 13. This CDR3 has 14 residues.